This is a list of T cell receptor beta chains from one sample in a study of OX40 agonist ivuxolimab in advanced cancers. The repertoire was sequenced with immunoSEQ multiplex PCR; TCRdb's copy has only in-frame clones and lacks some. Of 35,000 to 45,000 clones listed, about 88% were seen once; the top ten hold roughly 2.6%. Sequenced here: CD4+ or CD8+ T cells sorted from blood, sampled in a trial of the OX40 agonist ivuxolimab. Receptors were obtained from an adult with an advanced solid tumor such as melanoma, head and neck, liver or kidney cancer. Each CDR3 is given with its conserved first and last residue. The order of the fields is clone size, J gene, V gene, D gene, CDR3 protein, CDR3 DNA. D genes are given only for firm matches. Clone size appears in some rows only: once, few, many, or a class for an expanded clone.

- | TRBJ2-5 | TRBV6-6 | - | CASRGGREETQYF | TGTGCCAGCAGGGGAGGAAGGGAAGAGACCCAGTACTTC
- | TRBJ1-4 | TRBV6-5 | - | CASSYQGSEEKLFF | TGTGCCAGCAGTTACCAGGGGTCAGAAGAAAAACTGTTTTTT
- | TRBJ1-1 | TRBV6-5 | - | CASSSTQGRVTEAFF | TGTGCCAGCAGTTCCACCCAAGGGAGGGTGACTGAAGCTTTCTTT
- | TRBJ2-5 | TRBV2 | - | CASRGTTEQYF | TGTGCCAGCAGGGGGACAACTGAGCAGTACTTC
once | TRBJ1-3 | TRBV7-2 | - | CASSFVGGYGNTIYF | TGTGCCAGCAGCTTTGTGGGGGGGTACGGAAACACCATATATTTT
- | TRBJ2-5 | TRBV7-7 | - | CASSLGGTQYF | TGTGCTAGCAGCTTGGGGGGAACCCAGTACTTC
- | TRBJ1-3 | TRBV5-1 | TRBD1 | CASSGGTGGNTIYF | TGCGCCAGCAGCGGAGGGACAGGGGGAAACACCATATATTTT
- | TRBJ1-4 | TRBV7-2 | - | CASSRDYRNEKLFF | TGTGCCAGCAGCCGTGACTACAGGAATGAAAAACTGTTTTTT
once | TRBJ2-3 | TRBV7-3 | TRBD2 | CASSSLAGAAGDTQYF | TGTGCCAGCAGCTCCCTAGCGGGGGCCGCTGGAGATACGCAGTATTTT
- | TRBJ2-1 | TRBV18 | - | CASSPRGVYNEQFF | TGTGCCAGCTCACCACGGGGGGTCTACAATGAGCAGTTCTTC
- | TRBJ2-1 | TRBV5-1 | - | CASSLLGDNEQFF | TGCGCCAGCAGCTTGCTAGGAGACAATGAGCAGTTCTTC
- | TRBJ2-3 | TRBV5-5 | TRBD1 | CASGPDRDPDTQYF | TGTGCCAGCGGGCCGGACAGGGACCCAGATACGCAGTATTTT
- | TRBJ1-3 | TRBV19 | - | CASSPGRSSGNTIYF | TGTGCCAGTAGTCCCGGGAGAAGCTCTGGAAACACCATATATTTT
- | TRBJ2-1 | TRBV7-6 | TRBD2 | CASSLGPGLAINEQFF | TGTGCCAGCAGCTTAGGCCCGGGACTAGCGATCAATGAGCAGTTCTTC
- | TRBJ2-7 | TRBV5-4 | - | CASTTGGTAPYEQYF | TGTGCCAGCACCACCGGCGGGACCGCGCCCTACGAGCAGTACTTC
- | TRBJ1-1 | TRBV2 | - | CASMNTEAFF | TGTGCCAGCATGAACACTGAAGCTTTCTTT
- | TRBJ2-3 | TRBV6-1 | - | CASSVAEVVLDTQYF | TGTGCCAGCAGTGTCGCGGAGGTCGTACTCGATACGCAGTATTTT
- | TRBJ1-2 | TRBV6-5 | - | CASSRIGADYGYTF | TGTGCCAGCAGTCGAATCGGGGCAGACTATGGCTACACCTTC
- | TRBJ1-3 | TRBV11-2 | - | CASSLDMVDTIYF | TGTGCCAGCAGCTTAGATATGGTTGACACCATATATTTT
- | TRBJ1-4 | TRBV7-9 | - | CASSLEDSFNEKLFF | TGTGCCAGCAGCTTAGAAGACAGTTTTAATGAAAAACTGTTTTTT
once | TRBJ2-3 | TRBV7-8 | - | CASGWTNTQYF | TGTGCCAGCGGCTGGACTAATACGCAGTATTTT
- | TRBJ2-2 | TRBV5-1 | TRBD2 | CASSKSSGGNTGELFF | TGCGCCAGCAGCAAATCTAGCGGGGGGAACACCGGGGAGCTGTTTTTT
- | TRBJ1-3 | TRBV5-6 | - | CASSLRVLSGNTIYF | TGTGCCAGCAGCTTACGGGTCCTCTCTGGAAACACCATATATTTT
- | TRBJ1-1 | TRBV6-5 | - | CASSYSGLKNTEAFF | TGTGCCAGCAGTTACTCCGGATTAAAGAACACTGAAGCTTTCTTT
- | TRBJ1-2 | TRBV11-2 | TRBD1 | CASSSEGTGVNYGYTF | TGTGCCAGCAGCTCAGAGGGGACAGGGGTGAACTATGGCTACACCTTC
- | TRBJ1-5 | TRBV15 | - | CATSRVNQPQHF | TGTGCCACCAGCAGAGTGAATCAGCCCCAGCATTTT
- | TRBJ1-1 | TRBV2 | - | CASRGGNTEAFF | TGTGCCAGCAGGGGGGGGAACACTGAAGCTTTCTTT
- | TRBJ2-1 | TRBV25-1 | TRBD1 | CASWGQGGYNEQFF | TGTGCCAGCTGGGGACAGGGTGGTTACAATGAGCAGTTCTTC
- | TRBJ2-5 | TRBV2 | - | CASSESQGGTQYF | TGTGCCAGCAGTGAGTCGCAGGGCGGGACCCAGTACTTC
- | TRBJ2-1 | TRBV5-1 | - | CASSLAGLGVYNEQFF | TGCGCCAGCAGCTTGGCCGGTCTAGGGGTATACAATGAGCAGTTCTTC
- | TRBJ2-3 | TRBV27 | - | CASSFAGSKSPDTQYF | TGCGCCAGCAGTTTCGCGGGCTCGAAAAGCCCAGATACGCAGTATTTT
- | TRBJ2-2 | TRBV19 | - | CASSFQTGELFF | TGTGCCAGCTCTTTTCAGACCGGGGAGCTGTTTTTT
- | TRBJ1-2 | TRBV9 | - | CASSETYEGLDGYTF | TGTGCCAGCAGCGAGACGTATGAGGGGTTGGATGGCTACACCTTC
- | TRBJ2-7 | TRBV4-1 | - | CASSHWGGALYEQYF | TGCGCCAGCAGCCACTGGGGGGGGGCGTTGTACGAGCAGTACTTC
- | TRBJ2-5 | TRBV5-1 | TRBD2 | CASSPAGTGETQYF | TGCGCCAGCAGCCCAGCGGGGACCGGAGAGACCCAGTACTTC
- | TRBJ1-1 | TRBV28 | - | CASSPTRDTGGGAFF | TGTGCCAGCAGTCCCACCCGGGACACGGGGGGAGGAGCTTTCTTT